The rows below give T cell receptor beta chains drawn from one sample of a study of CD8 T cells in Susac syndrome. Via MiXCR, TCRdb re-called the immunoSEQ multiplex PCR reads, giving one row per CDR3 protein. The sample shows roughly 150,000 distinct CDR3 sequences, 94% of them seen only once. Sequencing used CD8+ T cells from PBMCs. Receptors originate from a human donor with multiple sclerosis. CDR3s include the opening cysteine and the closing phenylalanine or tryptophan. The D gene is left open where the match is weak. Rows give clone size only sometimes, using once, few, many, or a class for an expanded clone.

j_gene | d_gene | abundance | v_gene | CDR3aa | CDR3nt
TRBJ1-2 | TRBD1 | once | TRBV5-6 | CASSLGTDWHGYTF | TGTGCCAGCAGCTTAGGGACAGATTGGCATGGCTACACCTTC
TRBJ2-1 | - | once | TRBV4-1 | CASSQKTGEQFF | TGCGCCAGCAGCCAAAAGACTGGTGAGCAGTTCTTC
TRBJ2-5 | - | - | TRBV7-9 | CASSSPRGRETQYF | TGTGCCAGCAGCTCCCCGCGGGGGCGCGAGACCCAGTACTTC
TRBJ2-6 | - | once | TRBV9 | CASSAKTGPGANVLTF | TGTGCCAGCAGCGCAAAAACAGGTCCAGGGGCCAACGTCCTGACTTTC
TRBJ2-5 | - | - | TRBV20-1 | CSAREGRPQETQYF | TGCAGTGCTAGGGAAGGTCGCCCACAAGAGACCCAGTACTTC
TRBJ2-1 | TRBD1 | - | TRBV15 | CATSRGGQGEFF | TGTGCCACCAGCAGAGGGGGACAGGGGGAGTTCTTC
TRBJ2-3 | TRBD2 | - | TRBV4-2 | CASSDLAATDTQYF | TGTGCCAGCAGCGACCTAGCGGCTACAGATACGCAGTATTTT
TRBJ2-2 | TRBD1 | - | TRBV3-1 | CASSPGTGWTGELFF | TGTGCCAGCAGCCCCGGGACAGGGTGGACCGGGGAGCTGTTTTTT
TRBJ2-2 | - | once | TRBV7-9 | CASSSPEGVTGELFF | TGTGCCAGCAGCTCCCCCGAAGGAGTCACCGGGGAGCTGTTTTTT
TRBJ1-5 | - | - | TRBV18 | CASSPDAYSNQPQHF | TGTGCCAGCTCACCTGATGCATATAGCAATCAGCCCCAGCATTTT
TRBJ1-2 | TRBD1 | - | TRBV27 | CASRLVTGNYGYTF | TGTGCCAGCAGATTAGTGACAGGGAACTATGGCTACACCTTC
TRBJ2-7 | - | - | TRBV30 | CAWSPGHGAYEQYF | TGTGCCTGGAGCCCGGGACACGGTGCCTACGAGCAGTACTTC
TRBJ1-2 | - | - | TRBV12-3/TRBV12-4 | CASSRPGDIGGYTF | TGTGCCAGCAGCCGCCCAGGGGACATAGGTGGCTACACCTTC
TRBJ2-5 | TRBD1 | - | TRBV13 | CASSLGRGQGPTGETQYF | TGTGCCAGCAGCTTAGGCCGGGGACAGGGGCCAACCGGAGAGACCCAGTACTTC
TRBJ1-6 | TRBD1 | - | TRBV28 | CASSPRDSHVPPLHF | TGTGCCAGCAGTCCTCGGGACAGCCACGTCCCACCCCTCCACTTT
TRBJ1-1 | TRBD1 | - | TRBV7-6 | CASSLTGRDRGLEAFF | TGTGCCAGCAGCTTAACGGGCCGGGACAGAGGTCTAGAAGCTTTCTTT
TRBJ1-4 | - | - | TRBV20-1 | CSARVQGLEKLFF | TGCAGTGCTAGAGTCCAGGGACTTGAAAAACTGTTTTTT
TRBJ1-1 | - | - | TRBV10-3 | CAAGGVEAFF | TGTGCCGCGGGAGGGGTTGAAGCTTTCTTT
TRBJ2-1 | - | - | TRBV4-1 | CASSQEPSSYNEQFF | TGCGCCAGCAGCCAAGAACCCAGCTCCTACAATGAGCAGTTCTTC
TRBJ2-1 | TRBD1 | - | TRBV15 | CATSRERQGNNEQFF | TGTGCCACCAGCAGAGAAAGACAGGGCAACAATGAGCAGTTCTTC
TRBJ2-7 | TRBD1 | - | TRBV13 | CACRGTGEDEQYF | TGTGCCTGCCGCGGGACAGGGGAAGACGAGCAGTACTTC
TRBJ2-7 | TRBD2 | - | TRBV27 | CASRPDMGGMEQYF | TGTGCCAGCAGACCCGACATGGGGGGGATGGAGCAGTACTTC
TRBJ1-4 | TRBD1 | - | TRBV30 | CAWGQGTNEKLFF | TGTGCCTGGGGACAGGGAACTAATGAAAAACTGTTTTTT
TRBJ1-5 | - | - | TRBV6-5 | CASSYTYNQPQHF | TGTGCCAGCAGTTACACCTACAATCAGCCCCAGCATTTT
TRBJ2-1 | - | - | TRBV11-2 | CASSLARGLYNEQFF | TGTGCCAGCAGCTTAGCTCGGGGGCTTTACAATGAGCAGTTCTTC
TRBJ2-1 | - | - | TRBV4-1 | CASSQRSHSYNEQFF | TGCGCCAGCAGCCAGCGGAGCCACTCCTACAATGAGCAGTTCTTC
TRBJ2-3 | - | - | TRBV20-1 | CSARRPGGRETQYF | TGCAGTGCTCGCCGCCCGGGGGGCAGGGAAACGCAGTATTTT
TRBJ1-6 | TRBD1 | - | TRBV28 | CASSDGQGLKPLHF | TGTGCCAGCAGTGATGGACAGGGGCTTAAGCCCCTCCACTTT
TRBJ1-2 | - | - | TRBV20-1 | CSALTRTPFYGYTF | TGCAGTGCCCTAACTAGGACTCCATTCTATGGCTACACCTTC
TRBJ2-7 | - | - | TRBV7-9 | CASSLGEQPEQYF | TGTGCCAGCAGCTTAGGGGAACAACCCGAGCAGTACTTC
TRBJ2-1 | - | - | TRBV9 | CASRSIRGSEQFF | TGTGCCAGCAGATCGATCAGGGGAAGTGAGCAGTTCTTC
TRBJ1-6 | - | - | TRBV9 | CASRGVGSPLHF | TGTGCCAGCCGTGGGGTTGGGTCACCCCTCCACTTT
TRBJ2-1 | - | - | TRBV7-9 | CASLDSAYNEQFF | TGTGCCAGCCTGGACAGTGCCTACAATGAGCAGTTCTTC
TRBJ1-1 | - | - | TRBV4-2 | CASSQEEGMNTEAFF | TGTGCCAGCAGCCAAGAGGAGGGGATGAACACTGAAGCTTTCTTT
TRBJ1-6 | TRBD1 | - | TRBV4-1 | CASSHTTGERSPLHF | TGCGCCAGCAGCCACACCACAGGGGAGCGTTCACCCCTCCACTTT
TRBJ2-7 | - | once | TRBV29-1 | CSVEDGGGPSYEQYF | TGCAGCGTTGAAGATGGTGGGGGGCCCTCCTACGAGCAGTACTTC
TRBJ2-7 | TRBD1 | few | TRBV29-1 | CSVDRGTGGGEQYF | TGCAGCGTTGACCGAGGGACAGGAGGTGGCGAGCAGTACTTC
TRBJ1-1 | - | - | TRBV12-3/TRBV12-4 | CASSWTNSEAFF | TGTGCCAGCAGTTGGACTAACTCTGAAGCTTTCTTT
TRBJ1-1 | - | - | TRBV25-1 | CASSDPVHTEAFF | TGTGCCAGCAGTGACCCCGTCCACACTGAAGCTTTCTTT
TRBJ1-4 | - | - | TRBV7-9 | CASSRTLAENEKLFF | TGTGCCAGCAGCCGAACCCTGGCAGAGAATGAAAAACTGTTTTTT
TRBJ2-3 | TRBD2 | - | TRBV29-1 | CSVAGGRGYSDTQYF | TGCAGCGTCGCGGGGGGCAGGGGTTACTCAGATACGCAGTATTTT
TRBJ1-3 | TRBD1 | - | TRBV14 | CASSQSGTALSGNTIYF | TGTGCCAGCAGCCAATCCGGGACAGCACTCTCTGGAAACACCATATATTTT
TRBJ1-1 | - | - | TRBV7-8 | CASSPPEGNTEAFF | TGTGCCAGCAGTCCACCGGAAGGAAACACTGAAGCTTTCTTT
TRBJ2-4 | TRBD1 | - | TRBV4-3 | CASSQLDRGVDIQYF | TGCGCCAGCAGCCAACTCGACAGGGGGGTCGACATTCAGTACTTC
TRBJ1-2 | - | - | TRBV2 | CASSEALLGGLYGYTF | TGTGCCAGCAGTGAAGCGCTTCTGGGCGGCCTCTATGGCTACACCTTC
TRBJ2-2 | TRBD1 | - | TRBV20-1 | CSAGQGTGELFF | TGCAGTGCTGGACAGGGGACCGGGGAGCTGTTTTTT